This T cell receptor beta chain was observed in a study of CD8+ T cells in alopecia areata. Study-level background: Tofacitinib administration to treated patients was oral, at 5 to 10 mg twice daily.

The treatment denotes: oral pan-JAK inhibitor, 5-10 mg twice daily. Turning to this clone: Its antigen is as yet unknown.

The CDR3 length is 15 residues. Trimming stripped 1 base from V and 3 bases from J, with 10 bases between. Germline CDR1 MGHRA, CDR2 YSYEKL. Once RNA had been extracted, it was reverse transcribed into cDNA to act as the sequencing template. Data came from immunoSEQ multiplex PCR; TCRdb stores just in-frame clones and leaves some out. Here the sample spans under 250,000 clones, 50% to 70% being singletons. Study outcomes and limitations: Researchers reported that TCR sharing among patients proved less clear than in mice, possibly HLA-linked. For baseline CD8+ expansion, any link to response stays uncertain with one nonresponder. Researchers report lesional scalp, most notably alopecia totalis/universalis, outstripped normal scalp in clonality.

This chain uses TRBV4-1 with TRBJ1-5; D is ambiguous. This clonotype originated in a human donor with alopecia areata. The sequencing here drew on CD4+ T cells sorted from blood, taken at week 4, from a patient treated with tofacitinib. In DNA form, the CDR3 reads TGCGCCAGCAGCCAAGTAGGCACCGTCAATCAGCCCCAGCATTTT. Translated: CASSQVGTVNQPQHF.